These 13 T cell receptor beta chains originate from one sample sequenced in a study of human T cells and chemical hapten exposure. Stated time point: pre-sensitization, week 0. The sample's treatment: therapeutic diphenylcyclopropenone sensitization with weekly scalp DPC. Via MiXCR, TCRdb re-called the RACE reads, giving one row per CDR3 protein. The sample contains under 95,000 distinct CDR3 sequences, around 8.8% of which appear only once. Sequencing used whole blood, obtained in connection with sensitization to the hapten diphenylcyclopropenone (DPC). The receptors were sampled from a middle-aged man with alopecia areata. Some clones in this sample may be carry-over from other donors' samples.

This clonotype was seen repeatedly, ten times or more. The chain has TRBV7-2 and TRBJ2-2; D unresolved. Deletions cut 5 bases from V and 0 bases from J, with 7 bases between. The CDR3 spans 14 residues. CDR1 is SGHTA, CDR2 FQGNSA, per germline. The CDR3 reads CASSPGPNTGELFF. In nucleotides, the CDR3 is TGTGCCAGCAGCCCCGGCCCGAACACCGGGGAGCTGTTTTTT. The full variable domain, with the rest looked up from reference TRBV7-2 and TRBJ2-2, is GAGVSQSPSNKVTEKGKDVELRCDPISGHTALYWYRQSLGQGLEFLIYFQGNSAPDKSGLPSDRFSAERTGGSVSTLTIQRTQQEDSAVYLCASSPGPNTGELFFGEGSRLTVL.

The chain has TRBV7-2 and TRBJ2-6; weak D call: TRBD2 (6 bases). Germline CDR1 is SGHTA and CDR2 is FQGNSA. The CDR3 sequence is 16 residues long. Trimming stripped 4 bases from V and 4 bases from J, with 14 bases between. CDR3 region: CASSSGGTGGANVLTF. The CDR3 DNA follows: TGTGCCAGCAGCTCCGGCGGGACGGGAGGGGCCAACGTCCTGACTTTC.

This clonotype appeared many times. V usage is TRBV6-2 or TRBV6-3 and J usage is TRBJ2-1, with 7 bases matching TRBD2. This CDR3 spans 14 amino acids. The germline V gene has CDR1 MNHEY and CDR2 SVGEGT. J was trimmed by 10 bases and V by 7 bases; bases with no gene match: 13. The CDR3 nucleotides read TGTGCCAGCAAGCTTGCCGGGACTAACTCCGAGCAGTTCTTC. It yields the protein CASKLAGTNSEQFF.

This clonotype was seen at least ten times. The chain uses TRBV7-2 and TRBJ2-1; 12 nucleotides line up with TRBD2. J was trimmed by 6 bases and V by 0 bases; bases with no gene match: 3. Per the germline V gene, CDR1 is SGHTA and CDR2 is FQGNSA. The CDR3 totals 16 residues. CDR3 sequence (DNA): TGTGCCAGCAGCTTAGCGGGGACTAGCGGGTTCAATGAGCAGTTCTTC. It is translated as CASSLAGTSGFNEQFF. The whole variable domain, remainder taken from reference TRBV7-2 and TRBJ2-1, is GAGVSQSPSNKVTEKGKDVELRCDPISGHTALYWYRQSLGQGLEFLIYFQGNSAPDKSGLPSDRFSAERTGGSVSTLTIQRTQQEDSAVYLCASSLAGTSGFNEQFFGPGTRLTVL.

This clonotype has a count of ten or more. The chain combines TRBV7-2 with TRBJ2-1; TRBD2 agrees at 9 bases. The ends lost 1 base at V and 7 bases at J; junction bases unmatched: 8. Germline V CDR1 and CDR2: SGHTA, FQGNSA. The CDR3 loop spans 16 amino acids. CDR3 sequence reads: CASSLEGTSRRNEQFF. The CDR3 DNA sequence: TGTGCCAGCAGCTTAGAAGGGACTAGCCGACGTAATGAGCAGTTCTTC.

This clonotype was seen repeatedly, ten times or more. The chain links TRBV7-8 to TRBJ2-1, with 8 bases that match TRBD2. This CDR3 has 16 residues. Per the germline V gene, CDR1 is SGHVS and CDR2 is FQNEAQ. V lost 5 bases to trimming and J lost 4 bases; unmatched junction nucleotides: 10. In DNA, the CDR3 is TGTGCCAGCAGCCCCCTTACTAGCGGAGAATACAATGAGCAGTTCTTC. This gives the protein CASSPLTSGEYNEQFF.

V usage is TRBV7-2 and J usage is TRBJ2-3, with D unresolved. V gave up 0 bases and J gave up 4 bases, with 5 bases separating them. Looked up from germline, CDR1 is SGHTA and CDR2 is FQGNSA. The CDR3 sequence is 13 residues long. In DNA, the CDR3 is TGTGCCAGCAGCTTAGCGATGCCAGATACGCAGTATTTT. Translating it yields CASSLAMPDTQYF.

The rearrangement uses TRBV30 and TRBJ1-4, with TRBD1 identical over 8 bases. Trimming took 5 bases from V and 3 from J; bases not matched to a gene: 2. Germline V gives CDR1 GTSNPN, CDR2 SVGIG (reference sequence). This CDR3 is built from 13 residues. The CDR3 reads CAWGQGANEKLFF. The CDR3 nucleotides are TGTGCCTGGGGACAGGGCGCTAATGAAAAACTGTTTTTT.

In its sample, this clonotype was seen a few times. The chain links TRBV3-1 to TRBJ2-7; the match to TRBD2 covers 8 bases. This CDR3 region has 16 residues. Per the germline V gene, CDR1 is LGHDT and CDR2 is YNNKEL (reference sequence). V lost 1 base to trimming and J lost 2 bases; unmatched junction nucleotides: 7. The CDR3 loop is CASSQAAAGDPYEQYF. CDR3 nucleotide sequence: TGTGCCAGCAGCCAAGCGGCAGCGGGAGATCCCTACGAGCAGTACTTC.

This clonotype was picked up a small number of times. The genes are TRBV6-5 and TRBJ1-2; D gene ambiguous. V lost 5 bases and J 5 bases, leaving 15 bases between the germline ends. Germline V gives CDR1 MNHEY, CDR2 SVGAGI. The CDR3 is made up of 14 amino acids. The CDR3 region has the DNA TGTGCCAGCAGTCCATGGACTACTGGTTATGGCTACACCTTC. Translation: CASSPWTTGYGYTF.

The CDR3 DNA reads TGCGCCAGCAGCTCCGGGACAGGGGGCGAGCAGTACGTC. Protein: CASSSGTGGEQYV. V is TRBV5-1 and J is TRBJ2-7; TRBD1 aligns across 11 bases. CDR1 is SGHRS, CDR2 YFSETQ, per germline. This CDR3 is 13 amino acids long. V trimming: 3 bases; J trimming: 6 bases; junction bases outside the gene matches: 2.

The rearrangement joins TRBV6-2 or TRBV6-3 to TRBJ2-3; TRBD1 matches at 9 bases. Germline CDR1 and CDR2: MNHEY and SVGEGT. V shed 7 bases, J shed 2 bases, and the junction held 13 bases outside the gene matches. The CDR3 length is 17 residues. The chain's CDR3 is CASIPGQGRRATDTQYF. The CDR3 coding sequence is TGTGCCAGCATCCCGGGACAGGGTCGGCGGGCCACAGATACGCAGTATTTT.

V and J are TRBV3-1 and TRBJ2-7; no clear D. Germline V gene lookup returns CDR1 LGHDT and CDR2 YNNKEL (reference sequence). V was cut by 4 bases and J by 4 bases, with 14 bases left in between. This CDR3 is 14 amino acids long. CDR3 DNA sequence: TGTGCCAGCAGCCCCCAAGGGCCGAATTACGAGCAGTACTTC. Its protein is CASSPQGPNYEQYF.